This T cell receptor beta chain was documented in a study of T cell responses to AZD1222 COVID-19 vaccine (dated by TCRdb to the early 2020s). Describing the broader study: AZD1222 recipients whose second dose came at about 4 weeks and those whose second dose came at about 12 weeks were combined into one group, since spike-specific TCR depth and breadth did not differ between the two schedules. A total of 230 to 250 trial participants underwent TCR sequencing, of whom roughly 210 had received two doses of AZD1222 and approximately 25 had received two doses of the MenACWY control vaccine. Trial participants were enrolled by age into 18-55, 56-69 and 70-plus year subgroups, with approximately 150, 28 and 58 TCR-sequenced participants respectively.

On the study overall, not on this receptor specifically: Participants were mostly white British, with more females than males. The authors suggested clonal diversity may have been underestimated. A significant rise in spike-specific TCR breadth and depth was observed after two AZD1222 doses relative to day 0 and relative to MenACWY recipients. The whole spike protein was spanned by vaccine-associated CD4 TCRs, and dominant responses were seen in regions 160-218 and 743-854. Conclusions about previously exposed vaccinees are limited, since just a handful of AZD1222 recipients were seropositive for SARS-CoV-2 at baseline. In the small 56-69-year group, the increase in depth fell short of significance, most likely because of low power. Reportedly, almost half of the unique spike-specific TCRs recognized epitopes lying outside the regions that are mutated in the B.1.351 and B.1.1.7 variants. Because no samples from the day 14 peak response were available, repertoires could be characterized only after the peak T cell response.

In this sample, this clone turned up once. Its antigen is unknown. There are no base qualities to consult, and no much larger clone falls within one base. CDR1 is given as LNHDA and CDR2 as SQIVND, both from the germline V gene (reference sequence). The CDR3 holds 16 amino acids from the cysteine to the phenylalanine. The DNA shown is the 48-base CDR3, in frame from base 1. Germline trimming: 3 bases from V, 7 bases from J; junction bases outside gene matches: 11. The time point tag for this specimen amounts to: baseline before first vaccination. Vaccinee samples were obtained from the UK trials COV001 and COV002, which included a single-blind randomized controlled phase 2/3 trial of AZD1222 (ChAdOx1 nCoV-19) in healthy adults. For TCRbeta chain sequencing, PBMC samples were collected from trial participants at day 0 and at day 28 after the second dose. The CDR3 regions of human TCRbeta chains were analyzed by immunosequencing. In the authors' own workflow: TCRs in the repertoires were matched against a reference library of SARS-CoV-2-specific TCRs that had been generated with the MIRA antigen-specificity platform. Breadth was defined as the fraction of unique TCRs that were SARS-CoV-2-associated, and depth was defined as the fraction of total T cells that were SARS-CoV-2-associated. Using the MIRA data, each spike-specific TCR was assigned both to the spike region to which the TCR was reactive and to a CD4 or CD8 class. Log10-transformed breadth and depth values were compared by one-way ANOVA with Sidak's multiple comparisons tests. TCRdb provides this immuneACCESS table in a form limited to in-frame rearrangements. Some clones are lacking; in checked studies, under half of them reflect an unresolved V gene, and why the rest are absent is not known. V, J and clone size are those of that table, while D and trimming were read from the DNA. The sample table holds about 86,000 clones, of which around 73% were seen once. Together, the top ten hold approximately 21% of the sample.

The chain was built from TRBV19 and TRBJ1-5; 8 nucleotides in the junction match TRBD1. The clonotype originates from an adult in good health. The sequenced sample was peripheral blood, obtained on day 0 of AZD1222 vaccination. CDR3 protein: CASSIHAGGLGQPQHF. The bases read TGTGCCAGTAGTATTCATGCAGGGGGCCTGGGACAGCCCCAGCATTTT.